Listed below are T cell receptor beta chains from one sample, sequenced in a study of OX40 agonist ivuxolimab in advanced cancers. TCRdb's copy holds only in-frame clones and misses some; the assay was immunoSEQ multiplex PCR. This table holds around 20,000 clones, approximately 80% found once. This material consisted of CD4+ or CD8+ T cells sorted from blood, taken in a trial of the OX40 agonist ivuxolimab. The origin of the receptors is an adult with an advanced solid tumor such as melanoma, head and neck, liver or kidney cancer. The CDR3 runs from the conserved cysteine through the conserved F or W.

j_gene: TRBJ2-3; v_gene: TRBV4-1; CDR3aa: CASSQAAGILAGGRTDTQYF
j_gene: TRBJ2-7; v_gene: TRBV5-4; CDR3aa: CASSSSGTPEQYF
j_gene: TRBJ2-7; v_gene: TRBV2; CDR3aa: CANNREGSSYEQYF
j_gene: TRBJ1-2; v_gene: TRBV7-8; CDR3aa: CASSLGGWYGYTF
j_gene: TRBJ1-1; v_gene: TRBV9; CDR3aa: CASSVEVSANTEAFF
j_gene: TRBJ1-1; v_gene: TRBV19; CDR3aa: CASSQGLNTEAFF
j_gene: TRBJ2-1; v_gene: TRBV11-2; CDR3aa: CASSLQRDNEQFF
j_gene: TRBJ1-6; v_gene: TRBV19; CDR3aa: CASRLQGEARSPLHF
j_gene: TRBJ2-1; v_gene: TRBV4-3; CDR3aa: CASSQDPSPLNYEQFF
j_gene: .; v_gene: TRBV9; CDR3aa: CASSSDGYEQYF
j_gene: TRBJ2-7; v_gene: TRBV5-4; CDR3aa: CASSSRTSGVYEQYF
j_gene: TRBJ1-5; v_gene: TRBV7-6; CDR3aa: CASSLAPNQPQHF
j_gene: TRBJ2-1; v_gene: TRBV7-3; CDR3aa: CASSFGMTVPYNEQFF
j_gene: TRBJ2-7; v_gene: TRBV2; CDR3aa: CASSSLAGGPQNEQYF
j_gene: TRBJ2-5; v_gene: TRBV9; CDR3aa: CASSVDTGTRETQYF
j_gene: TRBJ1-5; v_gene: TRBV7-2; CDR3aa: CASSSPGTGADDQPQHF
j_gene: TRBJ2-7; v_gene: TRBV5-1; CDR3aa: CASRPYEGYLQYF
j_gene: TRBJ2-3; v_gene: TRBV13; CDR3aa: CASSPRGGATDTQYF
j_gene: TRBJ1-3; v_gene: TRBV27; CDR3aa: CASSFTASGNTIYF
j_gene: TRBJ1-5; v_gene: TRBV7-9; CDR3aa: CASSSPPDQPQHF
j_gene: TRBJ2-7; v_gene: TRBV11-2; CDR3aa: CASIPTGGGSYEQYF
j_gene: TRBJ2-5; v_gene: TRBV5-5; CDR3aa: CASSLGGRNQETQYF
j_gene: TRBJ1-4; v_gene: TRBV9; CDR3aa: CASSPASSGGEANEKLFF
j_gene: TRBJ1-2; v_gene: TRBV11-2; CDR3aa: CASSSQGWTGNYGYTF
j_gene: TRBJ2-3; v_gene: TRBV9; CDR3aa: CASSAGQGYPDTQYF
j_gene: .; v_gene: TRBV5-1; CDR3aa: CASSLGRSSYEQYF
j_gene: TRBJ2-3; v_gene: TRBV7-9; CDR3aa: CASSSRDRGRGTQYF
j_gene: TRBJ2-2; v_gene: TRBV30; CDR3aa: CAWSVGGGELFF
j_gene: TRBJ1-6; v_gene: TRBV14; CDR3aa: CASSQVPLVTQSSYNSPLHF
j_gene: TRBJ1-6; v_gene: TRBV7-7; CDR3aa: CASTKRHRVNSPLHF
j_gene: TRBJ2-4; v_gene: TRBV9; CDR3aa: CASSSSGIAKNIQYF
j_gene: TRBJ2-7; v_gene: TRBV5-4; CDR3aa: CASSLAPPGREQYF
j_gene: TRBJ1-1; v_gene: TRBV28; CDR3aa: CASSSTGGQAFF
j_gene: TRBJ1-1; v_gene: TRBV7-9; CDR3aa: CASSLTGEAFF
j_gene: TRBJ2-1; v_gene: TRBV6-1; CDR3aa: CASSKGAFDYNEQFF
j_gene: TRBJ2-7; v_gene: TRBV4-2; CDR3aa: CASSQEGAGQYF
j_gene: TRBJ2-1; v_gene: TRBV4-2; CDR3aa: CASSQHGGQENYNEQFF
j_gene: TRBJ1-1; v_gene: TRBV27; CDR3aa: CASSLGGISTEAFF
j_gene: TRBJ2-2; v_gene: TRBV9; CDR3aa: CASSVEELAGGHTGELFF
j_gene: TRBJ2-7; v_gene: TRBV5-1; CDR3aa: CASSSLAGGYEQYF
j_gene: TRBJ1-1; v_gene: TRBV4-3; CDR3aa: CASSQESGSTYLEAFF
j_gene: TRBJ2-7; v_gene: TRBV13; CDR3aa: CASSIGTGDSYEQYF
j_gene: TRBJ1-2; v_gene: TRBV7-9; CDR3aa: CASSLDMGLHYNYGYTF
j_gene: TRBJ1-2; v_gene: TRBV11-2; CDR3aa: CASSSAPGPNYGYTF
j_gene: TRBJ2-3; v_gene: TRBV7-9; CDR3aa: CASSWASGTDTQYF